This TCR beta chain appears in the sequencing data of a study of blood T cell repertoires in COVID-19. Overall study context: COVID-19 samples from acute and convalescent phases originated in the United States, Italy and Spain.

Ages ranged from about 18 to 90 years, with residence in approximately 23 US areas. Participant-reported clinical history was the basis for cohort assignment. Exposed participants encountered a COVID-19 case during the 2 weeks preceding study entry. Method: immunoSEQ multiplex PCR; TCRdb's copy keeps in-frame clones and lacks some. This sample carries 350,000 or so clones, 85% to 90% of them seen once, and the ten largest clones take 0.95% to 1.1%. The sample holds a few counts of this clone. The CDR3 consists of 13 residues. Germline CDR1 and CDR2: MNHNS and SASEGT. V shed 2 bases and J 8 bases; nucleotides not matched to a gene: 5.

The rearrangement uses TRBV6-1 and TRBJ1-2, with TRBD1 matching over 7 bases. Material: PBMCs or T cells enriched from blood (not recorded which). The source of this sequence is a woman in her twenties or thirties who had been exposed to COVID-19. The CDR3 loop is CASSELDRQGYTF. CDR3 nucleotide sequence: TGTGCCAGCAGTGAATTGGACAGGCAAGGCTACACCTTC.